Presented here are 16 T cell receptor beta chains from one specimen sequenced in a study of T cells expressing NK-cell markers. TCRdb re-called the 5' RACE reads; every CDR3 protein appears as one record, without DNA. The specimen's table records 200,000 to 300,000 distinct CDR3 sequences. The source material was blood T cells: a sorted CD56 or NKG2C T cell subset, CD4+ or CD8+ T cells, or bulk PBMC T cells (not recorded which). Receptor source: a man aged 18-30 years in good health.

This chain joins TRBV11-2 and TRBJ2-3; TCRdb's D gene call, TRBD2, goes unchecked for lack of DNA. The CDR3 length is 17 residues. In germline, CDR1 is SGHAT, CDR2 FQNNGV. CDR3 region: CASSSLTSGRATDTQYF.

This chain joins TRBV20-1 and TRBJ2-2. CDR3 length equals 11 residues. Germline V gene sequence: CDR1 DFQATT, CDR2 SNEGSKA (reference sequence). The CDR3 is CSARASGELFF.

The chain combines TRBV11-1 with TRBJ2-7; TCRdb's D call, TRBD1, is unchecked because there is no DNA. Per germline, CDR1 SGHAT and CDR2 FQDESV (reference sequence). This CDR3 is built from 11 residues. CDR3 loop: CASSPGTGSYF.

The chain uses TRBV4-3 and TRBJ1-2; TCRdb names TRBD1, which stays unverified in the absence of DNA. The CDR3 contains 14 residues. Germline V gene lookup returns CDR1 LGHNA and CDR2 YSLEER. The CDR3 here is CASSQAGAGTGYTF.

CDR3 sequence: CASSPTGATGELFF. The chain carries TRBV13 and TRBJ2-2; the D gene TCRdb calls, TRBD1, cannot be checked with no DNA. The germline V gene has CDR1 PRHDT and CDR2 FYEKMQ (reference sequence). The CDR3 extends over 14 amino acids.

The chain couples TRBV7-7 to TRBJ2-2; TCRdb names TRBD1, which stays unverified in the absence of DNA. CDR1 is SSHAT, CDR2 FNYEAQ, per germline (reference sequence). The CDR3 consists of 18 residues. The chain's CDR3 is CASSARTGIQSVFGELFF. The full variable domain, completed using reference TRBV7-7 and TRBJ2-2, is GAGVSQSPRYKVTKRGQDVTLRCDPISSHATLYWYQQALGQGPEFLTYFNYEAQPDKSGLPSDRFSAERPEGSISTLTIQRTEQRDSAMYRCASSARTGIQSVFGELFFGEGSRLTVL.

V usage is TRBV12-3 or TRBV12-4 and J usage is TRBJ2-3; the TCRdb call, TRBD1, lacks DNA for checking. The CDR3 consists of 16 residues. CDR3 sequence: CASSFRSGSRRDTQYF.

V and J are TRBV21-1 and TRBJ2-2; TCRdb returns TRBD1, unconfirmable since there is no DNA. TRBV21-1 is reported as a pseudogene. The CDR3 is made up of 21 amino acids. The CDR3 protein is CASSKVVTGGYAIANTGELFF.

The rearrangement uses TRBV4-2 and TRBJ1-5. Germline lookup yields CDR1 LGHNA and CDR2 YNFKEQ. The CDR3 is made up of 15 amino acids. The CDR3 is CASSQARVGNQPQHF.

The chain is built from TRBV5-1 and TRBJ1-4; TCRdb's D call, TRBD1, is unchecked because there is no DNA. The germline V gene has CDR1 SGHRS and CDR2 YFSETQ. This CDR3 is built from 17 residues. CDR3 amino acids: CASSFLGAEEWDEKLFF. The full variable domain, its missing parts supplied by reference TRBV5-1 and TRBJ1-4, is KAGVTQTPRYLIKTRGQQVTLSCSPISGHRSVSWYQQTPGQGLQFLFEYFSETQRNKGNFPGRFSGRQFSNSRSEMNVSTLELGDSALYLCASSFLGAEEWDEKLFFGSGTQLSVL.

The CDR3 reads CATSFQGTNTEAFF. The genes are TRBV24-1 and TRBJ1-1; TCRdb indicates TRBD1, and absent DNA this call remains unverified. Germline CDR1 KGHDR, CDR2 SFDVKD. The CDR3 sequence is 14 residues long.

The gene calls are TRBV7-3 and TRBJ1-2. CDR3 length: 12 residues. CDR1 and CDR2 from the germline V gene are SGHTA and FQGTGA. This CDR3 reads CASSLKGEGYTF.

This chain uses TRBV12-3 or TRBV12-4 with TRBJ2-1; TCRdb's D gene call, TRBD1, goes unchecked for lack of DNA. This CDR3 spans 13 amino acids. The CDR3 here is CASRRDAYNEQFF.

The genes are TRBV29-1 and TRBJ2-1. CDR3 size: 11 residues. Germline loops: CDR1 SQVTM, CDR2 ANQGSEA. CDR3 protein: CSVDESREQFF.

The chain employs TRBV30 and TRBJ1-5. CDR3 length equals 15 residues. Germline V gene data show CDR1 as GTSNPN and CDR2 as SVGIG (reference sequence). CDR3: CAWSVPQGLNQPQHF.

The rearrangement joins TRBV30 to TRBJ2-4. CDR3 length: 12 amino acids. CDR1 is GTSNPN and CDR2 is SVGIG in the germline V gene (reference sequence). Here the CDR3 reads CAWSVGLDIQYF.